What follows describes a single T cell receptor (beta chain). The sample originates from a study of blood T cell repertoires in COVID-19. At the level of the study: Some COVID-19 samples were acute and others convalescent; all came from the United States, Italy and Spain.

Per the germline V gene, CDR1 is MDHEN and CDR2 is SYDVKM. CDR3 size: 15 residues. J lost 5 bases, V lost 6 bases, and 9 bases had no gene match. Produced via immunoSEQ multiplex PCR; TCRdb's table is partial and in-frame only. The profile shows 200,000 to 250,000 clones, almost 85% of them singletons. This receptor was obtained from a man aged 45-60 years with acute or convalescent COVID-19. The genes are TRBV28 and TRBJ2-2, with 7 bases that match TRBD1. The specimen was peripheral blood. CDR3 region: CASSPPGTVTGELFF. The CDR3 DNA reads TGTGCCAGCAGCCCCCCCGGGACAGTTACCGGGGAGCTGTTTTTT.